A single sample is the source of the 26 T cell receptor beta chains below, sequenced in a study of blood T cell repertoires in COVID-19. Libraries were prepared by immunoSEQ multiplex PCR; TCRdb keeps only in-frame clonotypes and omits some of them. The table has 60,000 or so clones, almost 90% seen once; the top ten hold about 13%. Sequencing was carried out using peripheral blood. The origin of the receptors is a man aged 60-69 years with active COVID-19.

The chain employs TRBV30 and TRBJ2-7; 7 bases align to TRBD1. After removal of 8 bases from V and 4 bases from J, the junction contained 14 bases not matched to a gene. The CDR3 loop spans 14 amino acids. From germline, CDR1 is GTSNPN and CDR2 SVGIG (reference sequence). Here the CDR3 reads CATGPRGGGYEQYF. CDR3 bases: TGTGCCACGGGGCCACGAGGGGGCGGTTACGAGCAGTACTTC.

This clone was observed a single time. This chain links TRBV19 with TRBJ1-6, with D perhaps matching TRBD1 (5 bases). The CDR3 spans 13 residues. Per the germline V gene, CDR1 is LNHDA and CDR2 is SQIVND (reference sequence). Trimming left V 7 bases short and J 8 bases short, with 12 bases between. CDR3 DNA sequence: TGTGCCAGTACTCGAGACAGAGATTCACCCCTCCACTTT. Translating it yields CASTRDRDSPLHF.

V is TRBV10-3 and J is TRBJ2-7; the match to TRBD2 covers 8 bases. In germline, CDR1 is ENHRY, CDR2 SYGVKD. The CDR3 loop spans 16 amino acids. Unmatched junction bases numbered 12, after V lost 7 bases and J lost 1 base. CDR3 in DNA: TGTGCCATCAAGGTGGGGTTGGCGGGAGGATCCTACGAGCAGTACTTC. Protein sequence: CAIKVGLAGGSYEQYF.

The CDR3 DNA reads TGTGCCAGCTCACCAGTATCCACGAGGGAGACCCAGTACTTC. This gives the protein CASSPVSTRETQYF. The chain uses TRBV18 and TRBJ2-5; no definite D call. Germline assignment: CDR1 KGHSH and CDR2 LQKENI. Trimming removed 2 bases from V and 5 bases from J, with 12 bases in between. There are 14 residues in the CDR3.

The chain has TRBV28 and TRBJ2-7; 7 bases align to TRBD1. CDR3 size: 15 residues. Trimming at V came to 2 bases and at J to 4 bases, leaving 8 bases not matched to a gene. From germline, CDR1 is MDHEN and CDR2 SYDVKM. In DNA, the CDR3 is TGTGCCAGCAGTTTAGCGACAGGGTTCCGGTACGAGCAGTACTTC. This translates into CASSLATGFRYEQYF.

The chain couples TRBV28 to TRBJ2-7; D is possibly TRBD2 (6 bases). The V gene lost 6 bases and the J gene lost 0 bases, with 18 bases spanning the gap. Germline V lookup: CDR1 MDHEN, CDR2 SYDVKM. The length of the CDR3 is 16 residues. Here the CDR3 DNA reads TGTGCCAGCAGGACCCCTGGAGGGAAGCTCTCCTACGAGCAGTACTTC. Amino acids: CASRTPGGKLSYEQYF.

The chain couples TRBV2 to TRBJ1-2, with 8 positions matching TRBD1. Trimming took 6 bases from V and 3 from J; bases not matched to a gene: 3. CDR1 SNHLY and CDR2 FYNNEI come from the germline V gene. The CDR3 consists of 13 residues. The CDR3 loop reads CASRAGGDYGYTF. Written as DNA, the CDR3 is TGTGCCAGCAGGGCAGGGGGCGACTATGGCTACACCTTC.

This clone was recorded once. The genes are TRBV28 and TRBJ1-6; 7 bases line up with TRBD1. Germline-derived CDR1 and CDR2 are MDHEN and SYDVKM. V dropped 3 bases and J dropped 10; count of bases not matched to a gene: 6. CDR3 length equals 14 residues. The CDR3 nucleotides are TGTGCCAGCAGTTTGACAGGGACCCAATCACCCCTCCACTTT. Protein product: CASSLTGTQSPLHF.

The V gene is TRBV5-1, the J gene TRBJ2-7; D is perhaps TRBD1 (6 bases). Per the germline V gene, CDR1 is SGHRS and CDR2 is YFSETQ. The germline V and J ends were trimmed by 4 bases and 2 bases, with 13 bases remaining between them. The CDR3 covers 14 residues. The CDR3 DNA is TGCGCCAGCAGCGGATCAGGGGTCACCTACGAGCAGTACTTC. Translation: CASSGSGVTYEQYF.

The rearrangement joins TRBV4-2 to TRBJ2-1; D is perhaps TRBD2 (6 bases). Germline V gives CDR1 LGHNA, CDR2 YNFKEQ. V lost 0 bases to trimming and J lost 9 bases, with 12 bases between them. This CDR3 has 14 amino acids. The CDR3, as DNA: TGTGCCAGCAGCCAAGATCGGAGCGGGCCTGAGCAGTTCTTC. Protein: CASSQDRSGPEQFF.

The chain uses TRBV15 and TRBJ2-3; D is undetermined. The V end was cut by 0 bases, the J end by 5 bases, with 6 bases between. The CDR3 consists of 13 residues. The germline CDR1 and CDR2 sequences are LNHNV and YYDKDF (reference sequence). The CDR3 spells CATSRDPLDTQYF. CDR3 sequence (DNA): TGTGCCACCAGCAGAGACCCTCTAGATACGCAGTATTTT.

The chain carries TRBV11-2 and TRBJ1-4; D is possibly TRBD1 (5 bases). The germline CDR1 and CDR2 sequences are SGHAT and FQNNGV. V lost 1 base and J lost 8, with 14 bases in between. The CDR3 runs 15 residues. The CDR3 DNA sequence: TGTGCCAGCAGCTTAGTCGGGGGAGAGGGGGAAAAACTGTTTTTT. It codes for CASSLVGGEGEKLFF.

This rearrangement joins TRBV10-1 to TRBJ1-4; no definite D call. V lost 3 bases and J 3 bases, leaving 8 bases between the germline ends. The CDR3 spans 14 residues. CDR1 WNHNN and CDR2 SYGVQD come from the germline V gene (reference sequence). The CDR3 DNA sequence: TGCGCCAGCAGTGACCGTCAGGCTAATGAAAAACTGTTTTTT. Its translation: CASSDRQANEKLFF.

The chain combines TRBV19 with TRBJ1-5, with 9 bases that match TRBD1. From germline, CDR1 is LNHDA and CDR2 SQIVND (reference sequence). Germline trimming cut 11 bases from V and 7 bases from J; bases unmatched to any gene: 9. The CDR3 has 13 residues. CDR3: CAASGQGGQPQHF. The CDR3 DNA is TGTGCCGCTTCGGGACAGGGTGGCCAGCCCCAGCATTTT.

The rearrangement links TRBV9 to TRBJ1-6, with 7 bases aligning to TRBD1. The CDR3 runs 15 residues. Germline V CDR1 and CDR2: SGDLS, YYNGEE. V dropped 4 bases and J dropped 7; count of bases not matched to a gene: 8. CDR3 residues: CASSSRGQRNSPLHF. The CDR3 nucleotides are TGTGCCAGCAGCTCTAGGGGGCAGAGAAATTCACCCCTCCACTTT. Full variable domain (missing parts from reference TRBV9 and TRBJ1-6): DSGVTQTPKHLITATGQRVTLRCSPRSGDLSVYWYQQSLDQGLQFLIQYYNGEERAKGNILERFSAQQFPDLHSELNLSSLELGDSALYFCASSSRGQRNSPLHFGNGTRLTVT.

This chain connects TRBV6-6 to TRBJ1-5; D ambiguous. The V and J ends lost 8 bases and 4 bases respectively, with 15 bases between them. Germline CDR1 and CDR2: MNHNY and SVGAGI (reference sequence). This CDR3 has 14 residues. CDR3 region: CASHHTDPNQPQHF. The DNA of the CDR3 is TGTGCCAGCCACCATACAGACCCTAATCAGCCCCAGCATTTT.

The chain has TRBV18 and TRBJ1-5, with 8 bases aligning to TRBD1. In germline, CDR1 is KGHSH, CDR2 LQKENI. The CDR3 contains 16 residues. V lost 4 bases and J lost 1; bases outside the gene matches: 6. The CDR3: CASSLGQDASNQPQHF. The CDR3 bases are TGTGCCAGCTCACTGGGACAGGACGCGAGCAATCAGCCCCAGCATTTT.

Only a few counts were recorded for this clone. The rearrangement joins TRBV19 to TRBJ1-1, with 10 bases fitting TRBD1. This CDR3 has 14 residues. Per germline, CDR1 LNHDA and CDR2 SQIVND (reference sequence). The junction had 12 bases not matched to a gene; V was cut back by 7 bases and J by 10 bases. The CDR3 loop reads CASKAVDRGFGAFF. The CDR3 DNA reads as TGTGCCAGTAAAGCGGTGGACAGGGGGTTTGGAGCTTTCTTT.

The V call is TRBV7-8, the J call TRBJ2-2; D perhaps matches TRBD2 (5 bases). Trimming took off 7 bases at V and 7 bases at J, with 13 bases between the two ends. Germline V lookup: CDR1 SGHVS, CDR2 FQNEAQ. There are 13 residues in the CDR3. CDR3 region: CASKTRAGGELFF. CDR3 DNA: TGTGCCAGCAAAACTAGGGCTGGCGGGGAGCTGTTTTTT.

In this sample, this clone turned up once. The chain carries TRBV25-1 and TRBJ2-5; 13 nucleotides align to TRBD2. CDR3 length equals 16 residues. Germline V lookup: CDR1 MGHDK, CDR2 SYGVNS. V lost 6 bases and J lost 5; bases outside the gene matches: 9. The CDR3 sequence is CASSLTSGGPGETQYF. As DNA, the CDR3 is TGTGCCAGCAGCCTGACTAGCGGGGGGCCGGGGGAGACCCAGTACTTC.

The V gene is TRBV2, the J gene TRBJ2-5; 12 bases map to TRBD2. CDR3 size: 15 residues. V lost 6 bases to trimming and J lost 2 bases; unmatched junction nucleotides: 4. Germline loops: CDR1 SNHLY, CDR2 FYNNEI. This CDR3 reads CASSSTSGRQETQYF. The CDR3 DNA is TGTGCCAGCAGCTCTACTAGCGGGAGGCAAGAGACCCAGTACTTC.

Written as DNA, the CDR3 is TGTGCCAGCGGGGCGGACAGGGGGCGGTCGGGAGGGCCGGGGGAGCAGTACTTC. It specifies CASGADRGRSGGPGEQYF. The V and J genes are TRBV27 and TRBJ2-7; TRBD1 matches at 11 bases. V gave up 8 bases and J gave up 7 bases; unmatched junction bases: 22. Germline V gene sequence: CDR1 MNHEY, CDR2 SMNVEV (reference sequence). The CDR3 has 18 amino acids.

The gene calls are TRBV10-1 and TRBJ1-5; 10 bases map to TRBD1. The ends lost 0 bases at V and 0 bases at J; junction bases unmatched: 11. Germline lookup yields CDR1 WNHNN and CDR2 SYGVQD (reference sequence). This CDR3 comprises 20 residues. The CDR3 spells CASSESSKDRGDYSNQPQHF. The CDR3, as DNA: TGCGCCAGCAGTGAGTCTTCCAAGGACAGGGGGGATTATAGCAATCAGCCCCAGCATTTT.

This rearrangement joins TRBV13 to TRBJ1-1; 7 nucleotides agree with TRBD1. The CDR3 has 14 residues. Trimming at V came to 2 bases and at J to 3 bases, leaving 3 bases not matched to a gene. The germline gives CDR1 PRHDT, CDR2 FYEKMQ (reference sequence). DNA of the CDR3: TGTGCCAGCAGCTTAAGCAGGGGGGACACTGAAGCTTTCTTT. Translated, it gives CASSLSRGDTEAFF.

This clone appeared once. V is TRBV7-8 and J is TRBJ1-4; 8 nucleotides align to TRBD1. Germline V gene lookup returns CDR1 SGHVS and CDR2 FQNEAQ. The V and J ends lost 7 bases and 8 bases, in that order; junction bases with no gene match: 9. The CDR3 totals 14 residues. In DNA, the CDR3 is TGTGCCAGCAACCCCGGACAGGGAGGGGAAAAACTGTTTTTT. This encodes CASNPGQGGEKLFF.

This clone was picked up one time. The J gene is TRBJ1-2, the V gene TRBV5-1, with TRBD1 as a possible D gene (6 bases). The germline V gene has CDR1 SGHRS and CDR2 YFSETQ. The CDR3 runs 15 residues. V was clipped by 0 bases and J by 2 bases, with 11 bases between them. CDR3 bases: TGCGCCAGCAGCTTGGAAGGGACATCCAACTATGGCTACACCTTC. As protein: CASSLEGTSNYGYTF.